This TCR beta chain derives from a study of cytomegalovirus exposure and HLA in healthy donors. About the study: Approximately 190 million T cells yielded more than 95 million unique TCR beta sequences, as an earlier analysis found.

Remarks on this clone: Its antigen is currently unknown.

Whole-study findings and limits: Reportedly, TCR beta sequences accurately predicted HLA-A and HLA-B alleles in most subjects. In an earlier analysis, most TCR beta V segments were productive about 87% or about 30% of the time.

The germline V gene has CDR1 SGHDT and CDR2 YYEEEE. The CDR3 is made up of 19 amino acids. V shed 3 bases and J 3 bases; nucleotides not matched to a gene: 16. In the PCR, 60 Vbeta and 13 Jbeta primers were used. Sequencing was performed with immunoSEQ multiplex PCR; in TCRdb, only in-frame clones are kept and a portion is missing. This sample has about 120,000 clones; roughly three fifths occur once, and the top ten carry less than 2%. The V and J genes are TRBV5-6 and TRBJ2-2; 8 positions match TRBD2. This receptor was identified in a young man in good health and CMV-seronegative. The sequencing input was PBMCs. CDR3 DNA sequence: TGTGCCAGCAGCTCGACATTCCCCAAAACTAGCGGACACACCGGGGAGCTGTTTTTT. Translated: CASSSTFPKTSGHTGELFF.